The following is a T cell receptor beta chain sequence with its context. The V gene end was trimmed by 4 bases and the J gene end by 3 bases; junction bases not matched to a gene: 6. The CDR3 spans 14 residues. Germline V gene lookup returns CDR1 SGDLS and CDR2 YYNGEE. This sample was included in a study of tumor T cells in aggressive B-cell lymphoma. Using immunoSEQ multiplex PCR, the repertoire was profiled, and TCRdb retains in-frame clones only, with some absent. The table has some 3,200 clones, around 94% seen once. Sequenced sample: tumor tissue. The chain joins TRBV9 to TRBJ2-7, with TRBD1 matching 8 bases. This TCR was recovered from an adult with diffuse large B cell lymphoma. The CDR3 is CASSLTGTGYEQYF. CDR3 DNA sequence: TGTGCCAGCAGCTTAACCGGGACAGGCTACGAGCAGTACTTC.